This T cell receptor beta chain derives from a study of pediatric ulcerative colitis. Whole-study results and caveats: Blood-rectal clonal overlap within each person was significantly higher in ulcerative colitis patients than controls. Clonal expansions reduced rectal repertoire diversity in acute severe colitis. Repertoires came from total lymphocyte DNA, so rare subsets like regulatory T cells may be missed.

In regard to this clone: Its antigen remains unidentified.

TCRdb's table, derived via immunoSEQ multiplex PCR, lists solely in-frame clones and lacks some. There are roughly 18,000 clones in the sample; 70% to 85% occur only once, and over 6.5% lies in the top ten. Rectal tissue came from one to two pinch biopsies taken at colonoscopy. The diagnostic colonoscopy in ulcerative colitis patients preceded any immunosuppressive treatment. The germline V gene has CDR1 SGHRS and CDR2 YFSETQ. The CDR3 runs to 11 residues. V dropped 7 bases and J dropped 6 bases, with 10 bases sitting between them. The receptor was isolated from a boy aged 5-17 years with moderate ulcerative colitis. The sequencing input was gut tissue. The V and J genes are TRBV5-1 and TRBJ1-1, with D uncertain. CDR3 protein: CASQRGAEAFF. In nucleotides, the CDR3 is TGCGCCAGCCAGCGAGGCGCTGAAGCTTTCTTT.